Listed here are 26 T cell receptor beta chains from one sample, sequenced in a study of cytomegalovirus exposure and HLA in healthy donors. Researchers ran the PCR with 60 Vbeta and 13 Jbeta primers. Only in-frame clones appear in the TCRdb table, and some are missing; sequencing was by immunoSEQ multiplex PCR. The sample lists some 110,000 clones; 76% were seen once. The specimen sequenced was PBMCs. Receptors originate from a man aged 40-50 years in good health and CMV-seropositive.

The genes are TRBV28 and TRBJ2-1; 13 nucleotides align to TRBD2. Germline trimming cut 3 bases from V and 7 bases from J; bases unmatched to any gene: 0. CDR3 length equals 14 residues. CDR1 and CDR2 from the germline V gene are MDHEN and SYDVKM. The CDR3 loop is CASSLGLAGNEQFF. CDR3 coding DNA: TGTGCCAGCAGTTTGGGACTAGCGGGGAATGAGCAGTTCTTC.

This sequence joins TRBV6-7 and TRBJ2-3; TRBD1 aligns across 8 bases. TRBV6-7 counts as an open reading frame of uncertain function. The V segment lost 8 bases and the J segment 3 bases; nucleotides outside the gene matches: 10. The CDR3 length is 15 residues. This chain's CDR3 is CASAVITGGTDTQYF. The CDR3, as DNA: TGTGCCAGCGCAGTTATTACAGGGGGAACAGATACGCAGTATTTT.

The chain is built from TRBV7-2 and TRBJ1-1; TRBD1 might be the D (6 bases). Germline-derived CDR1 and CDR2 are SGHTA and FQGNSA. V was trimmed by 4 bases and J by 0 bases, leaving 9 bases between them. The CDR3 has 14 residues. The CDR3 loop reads CASSSRGMNTEAFF. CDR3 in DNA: TGTGCCAGCAGCTCCAGGGGTATGAACACTGAAGCTTTCTTT.

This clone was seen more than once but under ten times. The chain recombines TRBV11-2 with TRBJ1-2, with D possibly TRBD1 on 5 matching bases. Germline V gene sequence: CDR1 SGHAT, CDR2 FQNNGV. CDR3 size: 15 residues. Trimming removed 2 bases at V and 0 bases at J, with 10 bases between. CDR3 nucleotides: TGTGCCAGCAGCTTAAATCCGGGGGCTAACTATGGCTACACCTTC. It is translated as CASSLNPGANYGYTF.

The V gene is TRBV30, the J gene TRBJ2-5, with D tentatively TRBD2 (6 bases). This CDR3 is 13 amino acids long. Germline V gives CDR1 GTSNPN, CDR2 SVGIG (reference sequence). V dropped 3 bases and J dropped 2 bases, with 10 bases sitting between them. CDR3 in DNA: TGTGCCTGGAGGGCAGGACTACAAGAGACCCAGTACTTC. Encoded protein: CAWRAGLQETQYF.

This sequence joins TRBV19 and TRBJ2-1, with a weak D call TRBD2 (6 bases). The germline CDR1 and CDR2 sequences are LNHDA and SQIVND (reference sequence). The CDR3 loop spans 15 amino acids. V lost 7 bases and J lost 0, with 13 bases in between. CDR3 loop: CASNLGRSSYNEQFF. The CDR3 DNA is TGTGCCAGTAACCTCGGGAGAAGCTCCTACAATGAGCAGTTCTTC.

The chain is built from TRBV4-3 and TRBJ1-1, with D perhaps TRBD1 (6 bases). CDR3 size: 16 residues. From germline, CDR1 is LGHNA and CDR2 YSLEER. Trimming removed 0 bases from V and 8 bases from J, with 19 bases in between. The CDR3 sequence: CASSQEPDSYYGEAFF. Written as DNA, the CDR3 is TGCGCCAGCAGCCAAGAACCGGACAGCTATTACGGAGAAGCTTTCTTT.

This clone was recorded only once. In nucleotides, the CDR3 is TGTGCCAGTAGTATGAGGCGGGAAGGCGGTGAAAAACTGTTTTTT. Translated, it gives CASSMRREGGEKLFF. The chain carries TRBV19 and TRBJ1-4; D call uncertain. Trimming removed 3 bases at V and 7 bases at J, with 15 bases between. Germline CDR1 LNHDA, CDR2 SQIVND (reference sequence). This CDR3 region has 15 residues.

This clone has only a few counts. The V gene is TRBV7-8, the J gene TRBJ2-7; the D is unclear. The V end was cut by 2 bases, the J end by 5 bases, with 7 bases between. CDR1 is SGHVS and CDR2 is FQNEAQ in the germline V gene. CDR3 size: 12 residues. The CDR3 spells CASSLNHDEQYF. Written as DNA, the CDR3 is TGTGCCAGCAGCTTAAATCATGACGAGCAGTACTTC.

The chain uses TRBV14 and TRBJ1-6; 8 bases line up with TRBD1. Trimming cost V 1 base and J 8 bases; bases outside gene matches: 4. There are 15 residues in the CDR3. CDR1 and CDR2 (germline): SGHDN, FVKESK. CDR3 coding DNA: TGTGCCAGCAGCCAAGGGACAGGGTCGTATTCACCCCTCCACTTT. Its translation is CASSQGTGSYSPLHF.

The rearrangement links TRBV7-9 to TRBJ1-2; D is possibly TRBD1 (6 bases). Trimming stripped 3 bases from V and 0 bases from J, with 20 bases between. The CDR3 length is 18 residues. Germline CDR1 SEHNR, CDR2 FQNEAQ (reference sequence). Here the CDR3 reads CASSFAFRGGEANYGYTF. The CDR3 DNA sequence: TGTGCCAGCAGCTTCGCCTTCAGGGGTGGGGAAGCTAACTATGGCTACACCTTC. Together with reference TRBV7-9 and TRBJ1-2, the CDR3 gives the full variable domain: DTGVSQNPRHKITKRGQNVTFRCDPISEHNRLYWYRQTLGQGPEFLTYFQNEAQLEKSRLLSDRFSAERPKGSFSTLEIQRTEQGDSAMYLCASSFAFRGGEANYGYTFGSGTRLTVV.

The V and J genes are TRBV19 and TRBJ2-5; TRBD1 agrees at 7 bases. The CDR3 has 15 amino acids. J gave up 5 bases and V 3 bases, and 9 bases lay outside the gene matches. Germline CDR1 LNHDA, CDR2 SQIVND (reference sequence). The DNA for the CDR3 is TGTGCCAGTAGTATCGGGTACAGGGGTGATGAGACCCAGTACTTC. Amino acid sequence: CASSIGYRGDETQYF.

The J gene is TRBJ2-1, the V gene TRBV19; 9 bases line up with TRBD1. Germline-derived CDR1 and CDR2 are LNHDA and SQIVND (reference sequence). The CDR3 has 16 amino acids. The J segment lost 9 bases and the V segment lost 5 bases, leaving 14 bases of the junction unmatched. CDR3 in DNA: TGTGCCAGTAGTCGTTCCACGGGACAGGGAGGGGGTGAGCAGTTCTTC. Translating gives CASSRSTGQGGGEQFF.

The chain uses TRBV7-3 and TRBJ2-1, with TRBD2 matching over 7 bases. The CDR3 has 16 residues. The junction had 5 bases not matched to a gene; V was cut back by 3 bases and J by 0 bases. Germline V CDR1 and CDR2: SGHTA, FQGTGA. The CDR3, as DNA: TGTGCCAGCAGCTTCTCTAGCGGATCCTCCTACAATGAGCAGTTCTTC. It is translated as CASSFSSGSSYNEQFF.

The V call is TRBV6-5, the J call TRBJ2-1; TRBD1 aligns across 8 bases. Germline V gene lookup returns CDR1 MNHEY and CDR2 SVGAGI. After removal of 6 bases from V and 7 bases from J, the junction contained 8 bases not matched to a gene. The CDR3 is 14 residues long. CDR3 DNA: TGTGCCAGCAGCGTCCAGGGGGCTTATAATGAGCAGTTCTTC. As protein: CASSVQGAYNEQFF.

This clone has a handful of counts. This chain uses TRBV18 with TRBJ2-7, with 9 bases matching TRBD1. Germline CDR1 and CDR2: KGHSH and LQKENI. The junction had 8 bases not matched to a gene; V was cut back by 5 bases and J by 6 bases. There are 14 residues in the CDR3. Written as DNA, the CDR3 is TGTGCCAGCTCATACACGGGACAGGGAGGCGAGCAGTACTTC. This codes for CASSYTGQGGEQYF. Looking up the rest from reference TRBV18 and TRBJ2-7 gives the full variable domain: NAGVMQNPRHLVRRRGQEARLRCSPMKGHSHVYWYRQLPEEGLKFMVYLQKENIIDESGMPKERFSAEFPKEGPSILRIQQVVRGDSAAYFCASSYTGQGGEQYFGPGTRLTVT.

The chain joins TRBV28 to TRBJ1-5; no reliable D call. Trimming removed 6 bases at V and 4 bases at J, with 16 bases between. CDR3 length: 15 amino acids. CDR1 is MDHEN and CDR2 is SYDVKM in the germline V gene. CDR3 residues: CASSPVGRANQPQHF. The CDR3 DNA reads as TGTGCCAGCAGCCCCGTAGGGAGAGCAAATCAGCCCCAGCATTTT.

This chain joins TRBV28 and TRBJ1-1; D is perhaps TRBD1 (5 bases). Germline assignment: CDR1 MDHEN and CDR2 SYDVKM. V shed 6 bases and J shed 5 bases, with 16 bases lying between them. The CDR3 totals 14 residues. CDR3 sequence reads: CASRGREGGTEAFF. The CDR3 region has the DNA TGTGCCAGCAGGGGACGGGAGGGAGGGACTGAAGCTTTCTTT.

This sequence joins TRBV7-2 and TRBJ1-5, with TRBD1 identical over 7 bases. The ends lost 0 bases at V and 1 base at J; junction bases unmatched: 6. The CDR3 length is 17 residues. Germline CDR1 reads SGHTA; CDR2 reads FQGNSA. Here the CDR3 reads CASSLAVSGGSNQPQHF. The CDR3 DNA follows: TGTGCCAGCAGCTTAGCGGTATCAGGGGGAAGCAATCAGCCCCAGCATTTT. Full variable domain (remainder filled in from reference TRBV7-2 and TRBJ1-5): GAGVSQSPSNKVTEKGKDVELRCDPISGHTALYWYRQSLGQGLEFLIYFQGNSAPDKSGLPSDRFSAERTGGSVSTLTIQRTQQEDSAVYLCASSLAVSGGSNQPQHFGDGTRLSIL.

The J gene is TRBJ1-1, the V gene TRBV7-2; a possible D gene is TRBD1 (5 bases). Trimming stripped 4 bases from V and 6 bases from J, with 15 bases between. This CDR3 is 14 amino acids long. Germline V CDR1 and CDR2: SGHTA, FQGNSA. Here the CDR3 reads CASSYSGGLAEAFF. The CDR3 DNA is TGTGCCAGCAGCTATTCGGGGGGGTTAGCTGAAGCTTTCTTT.

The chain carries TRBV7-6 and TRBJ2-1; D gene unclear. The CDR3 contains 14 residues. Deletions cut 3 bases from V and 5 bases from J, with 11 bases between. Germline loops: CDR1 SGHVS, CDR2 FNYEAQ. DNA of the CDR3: TGTGCCAGCAGCTTTTTGCCTGGGCACAATGAGCAGTTCTTC. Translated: CASSFLPGHNEQFF.

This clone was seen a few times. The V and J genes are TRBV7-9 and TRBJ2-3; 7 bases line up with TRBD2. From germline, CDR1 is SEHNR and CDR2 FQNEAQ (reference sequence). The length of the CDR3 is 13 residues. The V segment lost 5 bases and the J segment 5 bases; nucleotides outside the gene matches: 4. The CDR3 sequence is CASSQRGEDTQYF. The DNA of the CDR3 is TGTGCCAGCAGCCAACGGGGGGAAGATACGCAGTATTTT.

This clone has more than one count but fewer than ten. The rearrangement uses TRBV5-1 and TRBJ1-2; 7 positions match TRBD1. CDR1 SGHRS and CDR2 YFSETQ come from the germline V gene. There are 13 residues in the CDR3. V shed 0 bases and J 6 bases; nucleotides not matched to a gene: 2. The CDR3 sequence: CASSLGGTDGYTF. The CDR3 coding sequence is TGCGCCAGCAGCTTGGGCGGGACAGATGGCTACACCTTC.

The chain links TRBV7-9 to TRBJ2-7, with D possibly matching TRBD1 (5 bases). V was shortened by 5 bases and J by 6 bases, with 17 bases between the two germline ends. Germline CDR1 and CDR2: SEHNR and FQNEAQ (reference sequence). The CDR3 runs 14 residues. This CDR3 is CASSETDTLGEQYF. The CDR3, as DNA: TGTGCCAGCAGCGAGACGGACACCCTCGGCGAGCAGTACTTC.

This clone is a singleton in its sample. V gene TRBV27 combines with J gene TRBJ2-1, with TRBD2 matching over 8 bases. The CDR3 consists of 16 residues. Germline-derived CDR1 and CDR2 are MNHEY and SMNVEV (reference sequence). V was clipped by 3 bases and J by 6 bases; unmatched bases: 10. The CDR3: CASSFLRTSFGNEQFF. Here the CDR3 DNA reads TGTGCCAGCAGTTTCCTCAGGACTAGCTTTGGCAATGAGCAGTTCTTC.

The CDR3 coding sequence is TGTGCCAGCAGTTCTAGACCGGGACGGAGGAGAGGAGGGCCCCATAATCAGCCCCAGCATTTT. It translates to CASSSRPGRRRGGPHNQPQHF. V gene TRBV28 combines with J gene TRBJ1-5; possible D gene TRBD1, 5 bases. This CDR3 spans 21 amino acids. In germline, CDR1 is MDHEN, CDR2 SYDVKM. Trimming took off 4 bases at V and 4 bases at J, with 32 bases between the two ends.